These 26 T cell receptor beta chains originate from one sample sequenced in a study of blood T cells in healthy people across ages. The use of a sample-barcoded 5' primer and a J-beta primer mix characterized a second PCR of roughly 6 to 12 cycles. TCRdb ran MiXCR on the 5' RACE reads and lists one entry per CDR3 protein. The data show almost 1 million distinct CDR3 sequences, just over 50% seen once. Material: blood. Receptors originate from an older woman in good health.

The rearrangement links TRBV4-1 to TRBJ2-5, with D possibly being TRBD1 (5 bases). V dropped 1 base and J dropped 1 base, with 13 bases sitting between them. Germline loops: CDR1 MGHRA, CDR2 YSYEKL. This CDR3 is 16 amino acids long. The CDR3 nucleotides are TGCGCCAGCAGCCAAGGGGTAAACAGGTTCCAAGAGACCCAGTACTTC. Amino acid sequence: CASSQGVNRFQETQYF.

The rearrangement uses TRBV29-1 and TRBJ2-7; the match to TRBD1 covers 10 bases. Germline V gene lookup returns CDR1 SQVTM and CDR2 ANQGSEA. After removal of 7 bases from V and 5 bases from J, the junction contained 2 bases not matched to a gene. There are 11 residues in the CDR3. The CDR3 DNA reads TGCAGCGCAGGGACAGGGGACGAGCAGTACTTC. It yields the protein CSAGTGDEQYF.

The J gene is TRBJ1-3, the V gene TRBV5-5; no definite D call. The CDR3 covers 16 residues. Germline V gene sequence: CDR1 SGHKS, CDR2 YYEKEE (reference sequence). With 3 bases removed from V and 0 bases from J, the gap between germline ends came to 13 bases. The CDR3 protein is CASSSPAGVSGNTIYF. The CDR3 DNA is TGTGCCAGCAGCTCCCCGGCCGGCGTCTCTGGAAACACCATATATTTT. The full variable domain, with the rest looked up from reference TRBV5-5 and TRBJ1-3, is DAGVTQSPTHLIKTRGQQVTLRCSPISGHKSVSWYQQVLGQGPQFIFQYYEKEERGRGNFPDRFSARQFPNYSSELNVNALLLGDSALYLCASSSPAGVSGNTIYFGEGSWLTVV.

The table lists this clonotype with a few counts. V is TRBV6-6 and J is TRBJ1-1; a possible D gene is TRBD1 (6 bases). V was trimmed by 6 bases and J by 1 base, leaving 15 bases between them. Germline V gives CDR1 MNHNY, CDR2 SVGAGI (reference sequence). The CDR3 extends over 15 amino acids. The CDR3 sequence is CASRDRGHKNTEAFF. In nucleotides, the CDR3 is TGTGCCAGCAGAGATAGGGGACACAAGAACACTGAAGCTTTCTTT.

The rearrangement links TRBV15 to TRBJ2-7; the D gene is possibly TRBD2 (6 bases). The CDR3 runs 16 residues. V dropped 1 base and J dropped 0 bases, with 13 bases sitting between them. Germline loops: CDR1 LNHNV, CDR2 YYDKDF (reference sequence). CDR3 in amino acids: CATSRASVGVSYEQYF. The CDR3 coding sequence is TGTGCCACCAGCAGAGCTAGCGTCGGAGTCTCCTACGAGCAGTACTTC.

For this clonotype: The CDR3 ends on some other residue instead of the conserved phenylalanine or tryptophan, so this is likely a read error. This chain joins TRBV7-6 and TRBJ2-7; D not resolved. The DNA end lines up better with TRBJ2-5; the J call may be wrong. Per germline, CDR1 SGHVS and CDR2 FNYEAQ. The CDR3 length is 13 residues. The CDR3 region has the DNA TGTGCCAGCAGTAGAGGTCGACAAGAGACCCAGTACTTA. Amino acids: CASSRGRQETQYL.

The chain has TRBV20-1 and TRBJ2-1; TRBD2 aligns across 9 bases. This CDR3 region has 15 residues. Germline V gene sequence: CDR1 DFQATT, CDR2 SNEGSKA (reference sequence). Losses at the gene ends were 5 bases for V and 1 base for J; bases not matched to a gene: 6. The CDR3 bases are TGCAGTGCTTTCTTCAGCGGGGGGTCCTACAATGAGCAGTTCTTC. Translation: CSAFFSGGSYNEQFF.

The chain has TRBV12-3 or TRBV12-4 and TRBJ2-7; 7 bases align to TRBD1. The CDR3 length is 16 residues. The ends lost 5 bases at V and 1 base at J; junction bases unmatched: 11. CDR3 protein: CASSPLPGTASYEQYF. CDR3 DNA sequence: TGTGCCAGCAGTCCCCTCCCCGGGACAGCATCCTACGAGCAGTACTTC.

The chain has TRBV10-2 and TRBJ2-1, with 9 bases lining up with TRBD1. This CDR3 has 14 amino acids. V gave up 7 bases and J gave up 7 bases; unmatched junction bases: 8. The germline gives CDR1 WSHSY, CDR2 SAAADI. The CDR3 DNA sequence: TGCGCCAGCATTGACAGGGGGGCGCGGAATGAGCAGTTCTTC. Residues: CASIDRGARNEQFF.

The chain couples TRBV5-1 to TRBJ2-4; D unresolved. The DNA end is a closer match to TRBJ2-7, so the J assignment may be wrong. The CDR3 sequence is 14 residues long. Germline loops: CDR1 SGHRS, CDR2 YFSETQ. CDR3 coding DNA: TGCGCCAGCAGCTCCAAGGCGGCACGGGACGAGCAGTACTTC. As protein: CASSSKAARDEQYF.

J is TRBJ2-7 and V is TRBV5-1; D ambiguous. CDR1 is SGHRS and CDR2 is YFSETQ in the germline V gene. Trimming took off 3 bases at V and 5 bases at J, with 9 bases between the two ends. This CDR3 has 12 residues. The CDR3 reads CASSSVRHEQYF. CDR3 nucleotides: TGCGCCAGCAGCTCGGTACGGCACGAGCAGTACTTC.

As to this clonotype: The junction does not match germline at one end; this may be a read error. This chain connects TRBV12-3 or TRBV12-4 to TRBJ1-1; unclear D gene. This CDR3 has 12 amino acids. CDR3 amino acids: CTSSWGDTEAFF. The CDR3 region has the DNA TGTACCAGCAGCTGGGGAGACACTGAAGCTTTCTTT.

The V gene is TRBV29-1, the J gene TRBJ2-5, with TRBD2 matching over 10 bases. V dropped 2 bases and J dropped 11; count of bases not matched to a gene: 11. Per the germline V gene, CDR1 is SQVTM and CDR2 is ANQGSEA. There are 14 residues in the CDR3. CDR3 bases: TGCAGCGTTGAAACTAGCGGGACATACAATGAGCAGTACTTC. Translated, it gives CSVETSGTYNEQYF.

The V gene is TRBV28, the J gene TRBJ2-4; TRBD1 agrees at 12 bases. Germline loops: CDR1 MDHEN, CDR2 SYDVKM. This CDR3 region has 18 residues. Germline trimming cut 5 bases from V and 9 bases from J; bases unmatched to any gene: 17. CDR3 DNA sequence: TGTGCCAGCAGTGACCGGGACAGGGGGCCTGGGTACCCCCTCATTCAGTACTTC. Translating gives CASSDRDRGPGYPLIQYF.

Notes on this clonotype: The missing conserved phenylalanine or tryptophan at the end of this CDR3 makes a read error likely. This chain joins TRBV15 and TRBJ1-2; TRBD1 is a possible D gene (6 bases). The V gene lost 4 bases and the J gene lost 3 bases, with 12 bases spanning the gap. CDR3 length: 14 residues. Looked up from germline, CDR1 is LNHNV and CDR2 is YYDKDF (reference sequence). CDR3 region: CATSTGQGHYGYTI. DNA for the CDR3: TGTGCCACCAGCACGGGGCAGGGGCACTATGGCTACACCATC.

This clonotype occurred a few times. The rearrangement links TRBV20-1 to TRBJ2-7; 9 positions match TRBD2. The V and J ends lost 2 bases and 2 bases, in that order; junction bases with no gene match: 7. The germline gives CDR1 DFQATT, CDR2 SNEGSKA (reference sequence). The CDR3 extends over 15 amino acids. The CDR3 DNA reads as TGCAGTGCTAGAAAGTTGCGGGAGGGCACCTACGAGCAGTACTTC. It specifies CSARKLREGTYEQYF.

V is TRBV20-1 and J is TRBJ2-2; the D gene is possibly TRBD1 (6 bases). Trimming pared 5 bases from V and 6 bases from J, leaving 10 bases between. Germline V gene data show CDR1 as DFQATT and CDR2 as SNEGSKA (reference sequence). The CDR3 spans 12 residues. The CDR3 loop is CSARDNPGELFF. CDR3 DNA: TGCAGTGCTCGGGACAACCCCGGGGAGCTGTTTTTT.

This clonotype occurred many times. This chain joins TRBV29-1 and TRBJ2-7; D is unclear. This CDR3 is 10 amino acids long. Germline V gene data show CDR1 as SQVTM and CDR2 as ANQGSEA. V lost 6 bases and J lost 3, with 6 bases in between. In DNA, the CDR3 is TGCAGCGTCCAGGACTACGAGCAGTACTTC. Translation gives CSVQDYEQYF.

The chain recombines TRBV2 with TRBJ2-5, with 7 nucleotides matching TRBD2. The DNA end favors TRBJ2-7, so the J call may be wrong. CDR3 length: 14 residues. Germline assignment: CDR1 SNHLY and CDR2 FYNNEI. Here the CDR3 DNA reads TGTGCCAGCAAGGGAGGCGGGAGTCTCTACGAGCAGTACTTC. This translates into CASKGGGSLYEQYF.

This clonotype was counted between two and nine times. The rearrangement links TRBV5-1 to TRBJ2-7; 8 bases are a match to TRBD1. The V segment lost 0 bases and the J segment 1 base; nucleotides outside the gene matches: 9. CDR1 and CDR2 from the germline V gene are SGHRS and YFSETQ. The CDR3 runs 17 residues. In nucleotides, the CDR3 is TGCGCCAGCAGCTTGGAGGCAGGGGGCGGAATTTCCTACGAGCAGTACTTC. It specifies CASSLEAGGGISYEQYF. Full variable domain (outside the CDR3, taken from reference TRBV5-1 and TRBJ2-7): KAGVTQTPRYLIKTRGQQVTLSCSPISGHRSVSWYQQTPGQGLQFLFEYFSETQRNKGNFPGRFSGRQFSNSRSEMNVSTLELGDSALYLCASSLEAGGGISYEQYFGPGTRLTVT.

The genes are TRBV6-1 and TRBJ1-1; 7 bases map to TRBD1. V lost 5 bases, J lost 5 bases, and 11 bases stayed unmatched. CDR1 MNHNS and CDR2 SASEGT come from the germline V gene. This CDR3 is 15 amino acids long. The CDR3 nucleotides are TGTGCCAGCAGTTCCCGACAGGGCCGGGGGACTGAAGCTTTCTTT. Amino acid sequence: CASSSRQGRGTEAFF.

The chain is built from TRBV6-1 and TRBJ1-5; a possible D gene is TRBD1 (6 bases). CDR3 length: 14 amino acids. Looked up from germline, CDR1 is MNHNS and CDR2 is SASEGT. V gave up 7 bases and J gave up 2 bases, with 12 bases separating them. The CDR3, as DNA: TGTGCCAGCAATGGGGGCACTGGCAATCAGCCCCAGCATTTT. It specifies CASNGGTGNQPQHF.

This clonotype was counted only a few times. The chain carries TRBV7-2 and TRBJ2-4; possible D gene TRBD1, 6 bases. CDR3 length: 15 amino acids. Germline V gives CDR1 SGHTA, CDR2 FQGNSA. Trimming removed 6 bases at V and 6 bases at J, with 18 bases between. In nucleotides, the CDR3 is TGTGCCAGCAGACGGTCCTGGGCAGGGGCAAACATTCAGTACTTC. It codes for CASRRSWAGANIQYF.

The J gene is TRBJ2-1, the V gene TRBV20-1, with 7 nucleotides matching TRBD2. The CDR3 is 16 residues long. The ends lost 3 bases at V and 7 bases at J; junction bases unmatched: 15. CDR1 DFQATT and CDR2 SNEGSKA come from the germline V gene (reference sequence). CDR3 DNA: TGCAGTGCTAGGTCTCTAGCGGAAGGTGTGTTGAATGAGCAGTTCTTC. Protein sequence: CSARSLAEGVLNEQFF.

V gene TRBV7-2 combines with J gene TRBJ2-5, with 7 nucleotides matching TRBD1. Germline values: CDR1 SGHTA, CDR2 FQGNSA. There are 14 residues in the CDR3. V lost 5 bases to trimming and J lost 5 bases; unmatched junction nucleotides: 8. DNA of the CDR3: TGTGCCAGCAGCGCCAGGACAGGACGGGAGACCCAGTACTTC. Its protein is CASSARTGRETQYF.

This clonotype was seen a few times. The V and J genes are TRBV25-1 and TRBJ2-7, with TRBD1 matching 8 bases. V shed 5 bases and J 3 bases; nucleotides not matched to a gene: 12. This CDR3 spans 16 amino acids. CDR1 is MGHDK and CDR2 is SYGVNS in the germline V gene. This chain's CDR3 is CASSTRQGRIGYEQYF. DNA for the CDR3: TGTGCCAGCAGTACCCGACAGGGGAGGATAGGCTACGAGCAGTACTTC.